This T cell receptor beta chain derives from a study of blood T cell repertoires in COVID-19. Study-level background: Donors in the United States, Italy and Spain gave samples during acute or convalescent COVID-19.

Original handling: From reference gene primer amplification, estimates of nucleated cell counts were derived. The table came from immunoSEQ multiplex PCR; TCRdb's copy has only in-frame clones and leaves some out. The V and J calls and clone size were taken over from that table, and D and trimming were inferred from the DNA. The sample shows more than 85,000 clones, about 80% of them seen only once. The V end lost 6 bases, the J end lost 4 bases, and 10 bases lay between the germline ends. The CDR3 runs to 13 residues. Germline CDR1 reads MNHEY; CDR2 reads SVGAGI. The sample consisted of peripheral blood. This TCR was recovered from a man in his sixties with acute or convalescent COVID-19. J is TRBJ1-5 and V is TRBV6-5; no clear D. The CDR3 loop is CASSTSPNQPQHF. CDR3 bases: TGTGCCAGCAGCACAAGTCCAAATCAGCCCCAGCATTTT.